This is a list of T cell receptor beta chains from one sample in a study of monozygotic twins with inflammatory bowel disease. With the 5' RACE reads reprocessed, TCRdb shows one record per CDR3 protein and no DNA. The sample table sets out about 330,000 distinct CDR3 sequences. Source material: blood. These receptors all stem from a human donor with ulcerative colitis or Crohn's disease, or a healthy co-twin of an affected twin (not recorded which). Each CDR3 is given with its conserved first and last residue. The order of the fields is J gene, V gene, CDR3 protein.

J gene: TRBJ2-7
V gene: TRBV28
CDR3 protein: CASTPGVAGPYEQYF

J gene: TRBJ2-7
V gene: TRBV10-3
CDR3 protein: CATGTAPYEQYF

J gene: TRBJ1-5
V gene: TRBV20-1
CDR3 protein: CSAVGVTGRQPQHF

J gene: TRBJ2-7
V gene: TRBV20-1
CDR3 protein: CSASNRVSYEQYF

J gene: TRBJ2-5
V gene: TRBV20-1
CDR3 protein: CSARYAPGQRSAQYF

J gene: TRBJ1-1
V gene: TRBV28
CDR3 protein: CASSPPGQGVHATEAFF

J gene: TRBJ1-1
V gene: TRBV6-2/TRBV6-3
CDR3 protein: CASSHAREAFF

J gene: TRBJ2-1
V gene: TRBV20-1
CDR3 protein: CSAPDPRGHNEQFF

J gene: TRBJ2-1
V gene: TRBV24-1
CDR3 protein: CATSDAGPLLNEQFF

J gene: TRBJ1-3
V gene: TRBV20-1
CDR3 protein: CSAPTPGNTIYF

J gene: TRBJ1-6
V gene: TRBV20-1
CDR3 protein: CSASEPGPYSPLHF

J gene: TRBJ2-2
V gene: TRBV4-1
CDR3 protein: CASSQGLAGVGGELFF

J gene: TRBJ1-1
V gene: TRBV11-2
CDR3 protein: CASNFGRGNTEAFF

J gene: TRBJ1-1
V gene: TRBV5-1
CDR3 protein: CASSPVGDTEAFF

J gene: TRBJ2-1
V gene: TRBV6-2/TRBV6-3
CDR3 protein: CASTVPWATHNEQFF

J gene: TRBJ2-2
V gene: TRBV11-3
CDR3 protein: CASSLAIWSTGELFF

J gene: TRBJ2-5
V gene: TRBV12-3/TRBV12-4
CDR3 protein: CASSSQGWIETQYF

J gene: TRBJ2-1
V gene: TRBV7-3
CDR3 protein: CASSLSGRGGNEQFF

J gene: TRBJ2-5
V gene: TRBV19
CDR3 protein: CASRAPAAETQYF

J gene: TRBJ1-2
V gene: TRBV6-1
CDR3 protein: CASRAGTGARYGYTF

J gene: TRBJ2-3
V gene: TRBV7-2
CDR3 protein: CASSLVGQGITDTQYF

J gene: TRBJ2-5
V gene: TRBV12-3/TRBV12-4
CDR3 protein: CASSSGTSGQETQYF